This TCR beta chain was captured by sequencing in a study of blood T cells in healthy people across ages. Each donor was a healthy Caucasian individual from Russia, aged roughly 6 to 95. The germline V gene has CDR1 SGHRS and CDR2 YFSETQ. V lost 6 bases, J lost 7 bases, and 10 bases lay in between. The CDR3 consists of 11 residues. Using a J-beta primer mix together with a sample-barcoded 5' primer, a second PCR was run for roughly 6 to 11 cycles. The template-switch adaptor was a 5' adaptor with 12 random nucleotides. It tagged each cDNA molecule. Every sample returned 2.5 million or more CDR3-containing paired-end reads. MiXCR was run by TCRdb on the 5' RACE reads, yielding one entry per CDR3 protein. The sample contains under 2 million distinct CDR3 sequences, roughly a third of which appear only once.

The chain employs TRBV5-1 and TRBJ1-2; D perhaps matches TRBD1 (6 bases). This TCR was recovered from a woman aged 25 to 39 in good health. The material sequenced was blood. This chain's CDR3 is CASNQGFGYTF. The DNA for the CDR3 is TGCGCCAGCAATCAGGGGTTTGGCTACACCTTC.